Detailed here is one TCR beta chain. Its specificity is unknown. This entry comes from a study of T cell responses to AZD1222 COVID-19 vaccine. Study-wide results and caveats: Spike regions recognized by vaccine-associated CD4 TCRs spanned the protein, led by 160-218 and 743-854.

Germline loops: CDR1 MDHEN, CDR2 SYDVKM. This CDR3 has 12 residues. V lost 6 bases to trimming and J lost 5 bases; unmatched junction nucleotides: 4. Profiled with immunoSEQ multiplex PCR; TCRdb holds only in-frame clones, not every one. The repertoire consists of 150,000 to 200,000 clones, with 80% to 95% occurring once and the leading ten covering about 3.9%. Sequences were derived from peripheral blood, sampled on day 0 of AZD1222 vaccination. V gene TRBV28 combines with J gene TRBJ2-7; 7 bases align to TRBD2. The receptor's source is an adult in good health. CDR3 sequence (DNA): TGTGCCAGCAGCGGGGGGATCAACGAGCAGTACTTC. Translation: CASSGGINEQYF.